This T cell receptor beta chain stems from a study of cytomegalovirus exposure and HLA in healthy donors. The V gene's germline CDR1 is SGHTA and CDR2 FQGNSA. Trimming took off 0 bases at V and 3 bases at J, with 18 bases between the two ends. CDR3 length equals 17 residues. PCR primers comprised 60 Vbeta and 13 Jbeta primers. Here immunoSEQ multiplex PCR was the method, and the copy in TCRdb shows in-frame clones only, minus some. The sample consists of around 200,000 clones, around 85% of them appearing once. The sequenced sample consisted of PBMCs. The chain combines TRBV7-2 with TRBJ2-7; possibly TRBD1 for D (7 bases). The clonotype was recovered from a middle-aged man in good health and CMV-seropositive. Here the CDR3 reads CASSLAGGQPSLYEQYF. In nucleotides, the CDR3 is TGTGCCAGCAGCTTAGCGGGGGGACAGCCCTCTCTCTACGAGCAGTACTTC. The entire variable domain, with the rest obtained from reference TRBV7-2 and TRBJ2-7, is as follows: GAGVSQSPSNKVTEKGKDVELRCDPISGHTALYWYRQSLGQGLEFLIYFQGNSAPDKSGLPSDRFSAERTGGSVSTLTIQRTQQEDSAVYLCASSLAGGQPSLYEQYFGPGTRLTVT.